This section outlines one T cell receptor beta chain sequence together with its context. The data belong to a study of sequential checkpoint blockade in melanoma. V lost 1 base to trimming and J lost 7 bases, with 7 bases between them. This CDR3 has 12 amino acids. Germline-derived CDR1 and CDR2 are SEHNR and FQNEAQ (reference sequence). Measured with immunoSEQ multiplex PCR; TCRdb has only the in-frame clones, and not every one. The table lists more than 15,000 clones, approximately 66% of them singletons. Treatment reported: randomized to nivolumab then ipilimumab (arm A) or the reverse (arm B). This TCR came from a human donor with melanoma. This rearrangement joins TRBV7-9 to TRBJ1-1; D possibly corresponds to TRBD1 (5 bases). The specimen comprised CD8+ T cells sorted from blood (inferred from file names), sampled from a patient given nivolumab and ipilimumab in sequence. The chain's CDR3 is CASSLGQNEAFF. CDR3 DNA: TGTGCCAGCAGCTTAGGACAGAATGAAGCTTTCTTT. The whole variable domain, filled in from reference TRBV7-9 and TRBJ1-1, reads DTGVSQNPRHKITKRGQNVTFRCDPISEHNRLYWYRQTLGQGPEFLTYFQNEAQLEKSRLLSDRFSAERPKGSFSTLEIQRTEQGDSAMYLCASSLGQNEAFFGQGTRLTVV.